The 7 T cell receptor beta chains listed next were all sequenced from one sample in a study of T-cell memory formation after mild COVID-19. MiXCR was run by TCRdb on the 5' RACE reads, yielding one entry per CDR3 protein. The sample comprises more than 70,000 distinct CDR3 sequences, 11% to 15% of which are singletons, and about a third rests with the top ten. Sequencing was carried out using PBMCs or a T cell subset sorted from them (not recorded which). These receptors came from an adult woman who had mild COVID-19 (a few samples of this study predate the infection). Cell type and time point are not known.

This sequence joins TRBV5-1 and TRBJ2-1; 10 bases map to TRBD1. The CDR3 loop spans 15 amino acids. Per the germline V gene, CDR1 is SGHRS and CDR2 is YFSETQ. Losses at the gene ends were 1 base for V and 5 bases for J; bases not matched to a gene: 3. The DNA of the CDR3 is TGCGCCAGCAGCTTGAGACAGGGGGCGGACAATGAGCAGTTCTTC. Translation: CASSLRQGADNEQFF.

The rearrangement joins TRBV9 to TRBJ2-3; D unclear. The CDR3 spans 16 residues. The germline gives CDR1 SGDLS, CDR2 YYNGEE. V lost 4 bases to trimming and J lost 4 bases, with 19 bases between them. The DNA of the CDR3 is TGTGCCAGCAGCCCCCACCCGGGTCCTACATCAGATACGCAGTATTTT. This translates into CASSPHPGPTSDTQYF.

The table lists this clonotype with many counts. This chain connects TRBV24-1 to TRBJ2-1; D ambiguous. This CDR3 contains 11 residues. The V gene's germline CDR1 is KGHDR and CDR2 SFDVKD. Trimming removed 0 bases at V and 10 bases at J, with 3 bases between. CDR3 amino acids: CATSDLREQFF. The CDR3 DNA is TGTGCCACCAGTGATTTGAGAGAGCAGTTCTTC.

This clonotype showed up just a few times. The genes are TRBV4-2 and TRBJ2-1; unclear D gene. CDR3 length equals 16 residues. The germline V and J ends were trimmed by 2 bases and 3 bases, with 14 bases remaining between them. Looked up from germline, CDR1 is LGHNA and CDR2 is YNFKEQ. The CDR3 DNA is TGTGCCAGCAGCCAACCGCCAAAAGGCTTCTACAATGAGCAGTTCTTC. It is translated as CASSQPPKGFYNEQFF.

In its sample, this clonotype was seen many times. The gene calls are TRBV4-2 and TRBJ2-3; 14 positions agree with TRBD2. Germline V CDR1 and CDR2: LGHNA, YNFKEQ. This CDR3 comprises 18 residues. Trimming cost V 4 bases and J 0 bases; bases outside gene matches: 6. The DNA of the CDR3 is TGTGCCAGCAGCCCGGAGGGACTAGCGGGGGCGAGCACAGATACGCAGTATTTT. This codes for CASSPEGLAGASTDTQYF.

This clonotype was observed a handful of times. V gene TRBV12-3 or TRBV12-4 combines with J gene TRBJ2-4, with no clear D. V was shortened by 7 bases and J by 0 bases, with 4 bases between the two germline ends. The CDR3 extends over 12 amino acids. For the CDR3, the DNA is TGTGCCAGCACGCTAGCCAAAAACATTCAGTACTTC. It codes for CASTLAKNIQYF.

This clonotype was counted a few times. The chain has TRBV27 and TRBJ1-2; TRBD1 might be the D (6 bases). Germline V CDR1 and CDR2: MNHEY, SMNVEV (reference sequence). Trimming stripped 4 bases from V and 8 bases from J, with 14 bases between. This CDR3 comprises 13 residues. The CDR3 here is CASSSAGAGGYTF. CDR3 bases: TGTGCCAGCAGTTCCGCAGGGGCGGGGGGCTACACCTTC.